A selection of T cell receptor beta chains follows, all from one sample in a study of shared clonotypes between healthy human individuals. Profiling relied on immunoSEQ multiplex PCR, and the TCRdb table lists in-frame clones only, not all of them. Here the sample spans some 2,100,000 clones, 85% to 95% being singletons. Sequencing used naive CD8+ T cells from PBMCs. The receptor set was obtained from a man younger than 35 in good health. Some clones in this sample may be carry-over from other donors' samples. Both conserved end residues are part of each CDR3. Each record gives: J gene, V gene, clone size, D gene, CDR3 DNA, CDR3 protein. A D gene is named only where the DNA matches it firmly. Some rows have no size entry. The others give once, few or many, or a class for an expanded clone.

j_call: TRBJ2-1; v_call: TRBV27; clone_size: -; d_call: -; cdr3_nt: TGTGCCAGCAGAGGGACAGGGGGCGAGACTAGCGGGAGACGGGCCCAAAACAATGAGCAGTTCTTC; cdr3_aa: CASRGTGGETSGRRAQNNEQFF
j_call: TRBJ1-1; v_call: TRBV27; clone_size: -; d_call: -; cdr3_nt: TGTGCCAGCAGTTTTTGGCAGGGAACGAACACTGAAGCTTTCTTT; cdr3_aa: CASSFWQGTNTEAFF
j_call: TRBJ2-5; v_call: TRBV5-5; clone_size: -; d_call: -; cdr3_nt: TGTGCCAGCAGCTTCTCTGGCAGCCAAGAGACCCAGTACTTC; cdr3_aa: CASSFSGSQETQYF
j_call: TRBJ1-2; v_call: TRBV7-9; clone_size: -; d_call: TRBD1; cdr3_nt: TGTGCCAGCAGCTTAGGAGGGGGCGGCTACACCTTC; cdr3_aa: CASSLGGGGYTF
j_call: TRBJ2-3; v_call: TRBV7-3; clone_size: -; d_call: -; cdr3_nt: TGTGCCAGCAGCTTAAGTCCGGTGGATACGCAGTATTTT; cdr3_aa: CASSLSPVDTQYF
j_call: TRBJ2-2; v_call: TRBV27; clone_size: -; d_call: -; cdr3_nt: TGTGCCAGCAGTGCTTTGTACACCGGGGAGCTGTTTTTT; cdr3_aa: CASSALYTGELFF
j_call: TRBJ1-2; v_call: TRBV20-1; clone_size: -; d_call: -; cdr3_nt: TGCAGTGCTAATGGCTACACCTTC; cdr3_aa: CSANGYTF
j_call: TRBJ1-1; v_call: TRBV29-1; clone_size: -; d_call: -; cdr3_nt: TGCAGCGTTGGCCAGGGGTCTGAAGCTTTCTTT; cdr3_aa: CSVGQGSEAFF
j_call: TRBJ1-4; v_call: TRBV25-1; clone_size: once; d_call: -; cdr3_nt: TGTGCCAGCAGTGAATCTGGCGGGCTTAATGAAAAACTGTTTTTT; cdr3_aa: CASSESGGLNEKLFF
j_call: TRBJ2-1; v_call: TRBV5-4; clone_size: -; d_call: -; cdr3_nt: TGTGCCAGCAGCCTAAGGCCCGGCGGAGATGAGCAGTTCTTC; cdr3_aa: CASSLRPGGDEQFF
j_call: TRBJ2-5; v_call: TRBV13; clone_size: -; d_call: TRBD2; cdr3_nt: TGTGCCAGCAGCCCATCCGGGACTAGCCAGCGGTGGGAGACCCAGTACTTC; cdr3_aa: CASSPSGTSQRWETQYF
j_call: TRBJ2-7; v_call: TRBV27; clone_size: -; d_call: TRBD1; cdr3_nt: TGTGCCAGCAGAAAGGGGGCGACTTTGGAGCAGTACTTC; cdr3_aa: CASRKGATLEQYF
j_call: TRBJ2-1; v_call: TRBV6-5; clone_size: once; d_call: TRBD2; cdr3_nt: TGTGCCAGCAGTTACTCGGGGGGGAGCTCCTACAATGAGCAGTTCTTC; cdr3_aa: CASSYSGGSSYNEQFF
j_call: TRBJ2-2; v_call: TRBV7-9; clone_size: once; d_call: TRBD1; cdr3_nt: TGTGCCAGCAGCCCTCACAGGGGGCTTAACACCGGGGAGCTGTTTTTT; cdr3_aa: CASSPHRGLNTGELFF
j_call: TRBJ2-3; v_call: TRBV15; clone_size: once; d_call: TRBD1; cdr3_nt: TGTGCCACCAGCAGTCCTAAGGGAGGGGCCGGGACAGGGTATGCAGATACGCAGTATTTT; cdr3_aa: CATSSPKGGAGTGYADTQYF
j_call: TRBJ2-7; v_call: TRBV7-9; clone_size: -; d_call: -; cdr3_nt: TGTGCCAGCAGCTTAGGCAGGGGCCTTTCCTACGAGCAGTACTTC; cdr3_aa: CASSLGRGLSYEQYF
j_call: TRBJ1-2; v_call: TRBV28; clone_size: -; d_call: TRBD1; cdr3_nt: TGTGCCAGCAGTTTAAGTTGGGACAGGGGGCCTGGGGACTATGGCTACACCTTC; cdr3_aa: CASSLSWDRGPGDYGYTF
j_call: TRBJ2-7; v_call: TRBV7-9; clone_size: -; d_call: TRBD1; cdr3_nt: TGTGCCAGCAGCTTGGTTACAGGGGGCGCGTACGAGCAGTACTTC; cdr3_aa: CASSLVTGGAYEQYF
j_call: TRBJ2-7; v_call: TRBV4-3; clone_size: -; d_call: TRBD2; cdr3_nt: TGCGCCAGCAGCCAACTAGCGGGAACGACCTACGAGCAGTACTTC; cdr3_aa: CASSQLAGTTYEQYF
j_call: TRBJ2-2; v_call: TRBV7-9; clone_size: few; d_call: TRBD2; cdr3_nt: TGTGCCAGCGGCTACGTACCGGGACTAGCGTTTGCCGGGGAGCTGTTTTTT; cdr3_aa: CASGYVPGLAFAGELFF
j_call: TRBJ2-7; v_call: TRBV7-9; clone_size: -; d_call: -; cdr3_nt: TGTGCCAGTAAACATACGGGACTTACCTACGAGCAGTACTTC; cdr3_aa: CASKHTGLTYEQYF
j_call: TRBJ2-2; v_call: TRBV25-1; clone_size: -; d_call: -; cdr3_nt: TGTGCCAGCAGTTGGGGGGCCAACACCGGGGAGCTGTTTTTT; cdr3_aa: CASSWGANTGELFF
j_call: TRBJ2-1; v_call: TRBV11-3; clone_size: -; d_call: TRBD1; cdr3_nt: TGTGCCAGCAGCCGGACAGGGAGGAGCAATGAGCAGTTCTTC; cdr3_aa: CASSRTGRSNEQFF
j_call: TRBJ2-7; v_call: TRBV19; clone_size: -; d_call: -; cdr3_nt: TGTGCCAGTAGTATCAACCACAGGTCCATCGAGCAGTACTTC; cdr3_aa: CASSINHRSIEQYF
j_call: TRBJ2-7; v_call: TRBV7-2; clone_size: -; d_call: -; cdr3_nt: TGTGCCAGCAGCTTCGATTCCTACGAGCAGTACTTC; cdr3_aa: CASSFDSYEQYF
j_call: TRBJ2-1; v_call: TRBV1; clone_size: -; d_call: -; cdr3_nt: TGCACCAGCAGCCGGGGACGGGGGGTAGTGTGGAATGAGCAGTTCTTC; cdr3_aa: CTSSRGRGVVWNEQFF
j_call: TRBJ2-7; v_call: TRBV19; clone_size: -; d_call: -; cdr3_nt: TGTGCCAGTAGTATTAGCAGTGTCTACGAGCAGTACTTC; cdr3_aa: CASSISSVYEQYF
j_call: TRBJ1-1; v_call: TRBV7-6; clone_size: once; d_call: TRBD1; cdr3_nt: TGTGCCAGCAGCTTAGGACAGGGGAGGGCTGAAGCTTTCTTT; cdr3_aa: CASSLGQGRAEAFF
j_call: TRBJ2-1; v_call: TRBV27; clone_size: -; d_call: -; cdr3_nt: TGTGCCAGCACAAAATTAGAGCGAGCCCCCTACAATGAGCAGTTCTTC; cdr3_aa: CASTKLERAPYNEQFF
j_call: TRBJ1-2; v_call: TRBV18; clone_size: few; d_call: TRBD1; cdr3_nt: TGTGCCAGCTCACCGGGGACAGCAAACTATGGCTACACCTTC; cdr3_aa: CASSPGTANYGYTF
j_call: TRBJ1-1; v_call: TRBV9; clone_size: few; d_call: -; cdr3_nt: TGTGCCAGCAGCTTACTTACGGGGAACACTGAAGCTTTCTTT; cdr3_aa: CASSLLTGNTEAFF
j_call: TRBJ1-5; v_call: TRBV7-6; clone_size: -; d_call: -; cdr3_nt: TGTGCCAGCACCCTAGAAAGGGCCCCTATTGATCAGCCCCAGCATTTT; cdr3_aa: CASTLERAPIDQPQHF
j_call: TRBJ2-7; v_call: TRBV10-1; clone_size: -; d_call: TRBD2; cdr3_nt: TGCGCCAGCAGTGGATTACTAGCGGGAGCTAGCTCCTACGAGCAGTACTTC; cdr3_aa: CASSGLLAGASSYEQYF
j_call: TRBJ2-7; v_call: TRBV6-6; clone_size: -; d_call: TRBD2; cdr3_nt: TGTGCCAGCAGTCTTCGACTAGCTCACTTCTCCTACGAGCAGTACTTC; cdr3_aa: CASSLRLAHFSYEQYF
j_call: TRBJ2-1; v_call: TRBV5-4; clone_size: -; d_call: -; cdr3_nt: TGTGCCAGCAGCTTGGGAACTTTGCCAGCGTACAATGAGCAGTTCTTC; cdr3_aa: CASSLGTLPAYNEQFF
j_call: TRBJ2-7; v_call: TRBV29-1; clone_size: -; d_call: TRBD2; cdr3_nt: TGCAGCGCGGCGACTAGCGGGCGGTACGAGCAGTACTTC; cdr3_aa: CSAATSGRYEQYF
j_call: TRBJ2-7; v_call: TRBV7-8; clone_size: -; d_call: TRBD2; cdr3_nt: TGTGCCAGCAGCAGGACTAGCGGGAGTTTCGAGCAGTACTTC; cdr3_aa: CASSRTSGSFEQYF
j_call: TRBJ1-1; v_call: TRBV28; clone_size: -; d_call: TRBD1; cdr3_nt: TGTGCCAGCCGGTGGACAGGAGATCCTGAAGCTTTCTTT; cdr3_aa: CASRWTGDPEAFF
j_call: TRBJ2-7; v_call: TRBV19; clone_size: -; d_call: -; cdr3_nt: TGTGCCAGTAGTATGTACGGGGGAGCCTCCGTCTACGAGCAGTACTTC; cdr3_aa: CASSMYGGASVYEQYF
j_call: TRBJ2-7; v_call: TRBV18; clone_size: once; d_call: TRBD1; cdr3_nt: TGTGCCAGCTCACCAGGGGACAGGGGCCTGATATACGAGCAGTACTTC; cdr3_aa: CASSPGDRGLIYEQYF
j_call: TRBJ1-1; v_call: TRBV28; clone_size: -; d_call: -; cdr3_nt: TGTGCCAGCAGCCTGATGAACACTGAAGCTTTCTTT; cdr3_aa: CASSLMNTEAFF
j_call: TRBJ2-2; v_call: TRBV7-9; clone_size: -; d_call: -; cdr3_nt: TGTGCCACCGACAGAGAGAACACCGGGGAGCTGTTTTTT; cdr3_aa: CATDRENTGELFF
j_call: TRBJ2-7; v_call: TRBV9; clone_size: -; d_call: TRBD1; cdr3_nt: TGTGCCAGCAGCCATACAACCGGGACAGGGGATCACGAGCAGTACTTC; cdr3_aa: CASSHTTGTGDHEQYF
j_call: TRBJ2-1; v_call: TRBV29-1; clone_size: -; d_call: TRBD2; cdr3_nt: TGCAGCGCCGACCCCACCGGGAGGGCTTTTGAGCAGTTCTTC; cdr3_aa: CSADPTGRAFEQFF
j_call: TRBJ2-7; v_call: TRBV7-2; clone_size: -; d_call: TRBD1; cdr3_nt: TGTGCCAGCAGCATTACAGGGGGGTGGAACTACGAGCAGTACTTC; cdr3_aa: CASSITGGWNYEQYF
j_call: TRBJ2-4; v_call: TRBV7-9; clone_size: once; d_call: TRBD2; cdr3_nt: TGTGCCAGCAGCTTAGGAGTCTTAGCGGGAGTAGTTGCCAAAAACATTCAGTACTTC; cdr3_aa: CASSLGVLAGVVAKNIQYF
j_call: TRBJ1-2; v_call: TRBV7-9; clone_size: -; d_call: -; cdr3_nt: TGTGCCAGCAGCTTACTGGACGGCACCGACTATGGCTACACCTTC; cdr3_aa: CASSLLDGTDYGYTF
j_call: TRBJ1-3; v_call: TRBV25-1; clone_size: -; d_call: TRBD1; cdr3_nt: TGTGCCAGCAGTACAGGGGGCTCTGGAAACACCATATATTTT; cdr3_aa: CASSTGGSGNTIYF
j_call: TRBJ2-7; v_call: TRBV9; clone_size: -; d_call: -; cdr3_nt: TGTGCCAGCAGCGTAGCCGTGGGGCCTACCTACGAGCAGTACTTC; cdr3_aa: CASSVAVGPTYEQYF
j_call: TRBJ1-1; v_call: TRBV10-3; clone_size: -; d_call: -; cdr3_nt: TGTGCCATCAGTTCGGACCCTTTGAACACTGAAGCTTTCTTT; cdr3_aa: CAISSDPLNTEAFF
j_call: TRBJ1-2; v_call: TRBV5-1; clone_size: -; d_call: -; cdr3_nt: TGCGCCAGCAGCTTGGGGAGGGACGGCTACACCTTC; cdr3_aa: CASSLGRDGYTF
j_call: TRBJ2-3; v_call: TRBV14; clone_size: -; d_call: TRBD2; cdr3_nt: TGTGCCAGCAGCACTGACTGGACTAGCGGTAGCACAGATACGCAGTATTTT; cdr3_aa: CASSTDWTSGSTDTQYF
j_call: TRBJ2-3; v_call: TRBV27; clone_size: -; d_call: TRBD2; cdr3_nt: TGTGCCAGCAGTCCCTTAGCGGGAGGCCTTGAAGATACGCAGTATTTT; cdr3_aa: CASSPLAGGLEDTQYF
j_call: TRBJ1-2; v_call: TRBV25-1; clone_size: -; d_call: -; cdr3_nt: TGTGCCAGCAGTGAATATAACAGTTTCTATGGCTACACCTTC; cdr3_aa: CASSEYNSFYGYTF
j_call: TRBJ2-7; v_call: TRBV28; clone_size: -; d_call: -; cdr3_nt: TGTGCCAGCAGTCCCGGGACTCAGGGATACGAGCAGTACTTC; cdr3_aa: CASSPGTQGYEQYF
j_call: TRBJ2-2; v_call: TRBV5-5; clone_size: -; d_call: -; cdr3_nt: TGTGCCAGCAGCCCAGGGGTTGATGAGTTATCCGGGGAGCTGTTTTTT; cdr3_aa: CASSPGVDELSGELFF
j_call: TRBJ2-7; v_call: TRBV6-1; clone_size: -; d_call: -; cdr3_nt: TGTGCCAGCAGTGAAGACGGTTCGGGAGCACATTTACCCGAGCAGTACTTC; cdr3_aa: CASSEDGSGAHLPEQYF
j_call: TRBJ1-5; v_call: TRBV19; clone_size: -; d_call: -; cdr3_nt: TGTGCCAGTAGTATAGATCGCGGGACAAGCAATCAGCCCCAGCATTTT; cdr3_aa: CASSIDRGTSNQPQHF